This TCR beta chain was captured by sequencing in a study of chronic HIV infection and antiretroviral therapy. J was trimmed by 3 bases and V by 1 base; bases with no gene match: 3. The germline gives CDR1 LGHNA, CDR2 YSLEER. The CDR3 consists of 14 residues. The sample holds many counts of this clonotype. TCRdb reanalysed the 5' RACE reads using MiXCR and keeps one entry per CDR3 protein. The sample carries around 31,000 distinct CDR3 sequences, 7% to 10% recorded once. The rearrangement joins TRBV4-3 to TRBJ2-7; TRBD1 matches 7 bases. Material: peripheral blood. The sequence derives from an adult who had HIV and had not received antiretroviral therapy, or was an uninfected healthy control (not recorded which). The CDR3 loop reads CASSQGAGGYEQYF. CDR3 coding DNA: TGCGCCAGCAGCCAAGGGGCAGGGGGCTACGAGCAGTACTTC.